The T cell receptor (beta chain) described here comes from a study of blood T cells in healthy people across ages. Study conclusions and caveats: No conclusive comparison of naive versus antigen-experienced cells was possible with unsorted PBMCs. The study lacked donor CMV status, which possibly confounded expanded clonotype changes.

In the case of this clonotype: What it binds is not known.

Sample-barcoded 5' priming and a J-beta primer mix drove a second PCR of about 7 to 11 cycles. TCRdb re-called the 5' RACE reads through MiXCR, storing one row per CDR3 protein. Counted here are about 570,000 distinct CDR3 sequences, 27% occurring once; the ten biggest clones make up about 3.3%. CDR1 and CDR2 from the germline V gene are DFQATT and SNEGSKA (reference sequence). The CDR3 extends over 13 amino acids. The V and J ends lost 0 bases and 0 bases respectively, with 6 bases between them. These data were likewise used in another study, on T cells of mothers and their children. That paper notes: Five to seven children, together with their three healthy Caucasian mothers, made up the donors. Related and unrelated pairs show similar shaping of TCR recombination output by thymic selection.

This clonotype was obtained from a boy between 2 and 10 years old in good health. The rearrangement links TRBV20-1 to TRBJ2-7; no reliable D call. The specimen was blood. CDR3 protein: CSARDPASYEQYF. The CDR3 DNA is TGCAGTGCTAGAGACCCCGCCTCCTACGAGCAGTACTTC.